This is a list of T cell receptor beta chains from one sample in a study of metastatic and nonmetastatic thyroid tumors. TCRdb redid the clone calls on the PCR reads using MiXCR. This sample has about 9,900 clones, with over 9.5% found just once. Sequencing input: tumor tissue. The receptor source for this set is a female donor with papillary thyroid cancer or a benign thyroid nodule (not recorded which). Some clones in this sample may be carry-over from other donors' samples. Each CDR3 is given with its conserved first and last residue. The D gene is left open where the match is weak. For some rows the clone size is stated as once, few or many, or as a class when expanded; others skip it.

v_gene,j_gene,d_gene,abundance,CDR3aa,CDR3nt
TRBV7-6,TRBJ1-1,TRBD1,many,CASSTSTGADTEAFF,TGTGCCAGCAGCACAAGTACAGGGGCGGACACTGAAGCTTTCTTT
TRBV28,TRBJ1-2,-,medium-sized,CASSLGQRGGYTF,TGTGCCAGCAGTCTAGGACAGAGAGGAGGCTACACCTTC
TRBV7-3,TRBJ2-5,-,-,CASSATGAVQETQYF,TGTGCCAGCAGCGCGACGGGGGCTGTCCAAGAGACCCAGTACTTC
TRBV2,TRBJ2-4,-,many,CASSETKNIQYF,TGTGCCAGCAGTGAAACCAAAAACATTCAGTACTTC
TRBV20-1,TRBJ2-3,-,many,CSAPGGGQPGADTQYF,TGCAGTGCTCCGGGGGGTGGACAACCAGGGGCAGATACGCAGTATTTT
TRBV2,TRBJ1-2,TRBD1,many,CASIYTPGQGDNGYTF,TGTGCCAGCATCTACACCCCTGGACAGGGGGATAATGGCTACACCTTC
TRBV20-1,TRBJ2-3,TRBD2,many,CSACPSGADTQYF,TGCAGTGCTTGCCCTAGCGGGGCAGATACGCAGTATTTT
TRBV5-6,TRBJ2-3,-,many,CASLSSVGWSTDTQYF,TGTGCCAGCCTCTCGTCAGTAGGGTGGAGCACAGATACGCAGTATTTT
TRBV7-9,TRBJ2-5,TRBD1,many,CASSLVGTGNFYAAQYF,TGTGCCAGCAGCTTAGTTGGGACAGGGAATTTTTATGCGGCCCAGTACTTC
TRBV2,TRBJ2-4,-,many,CASSGPSSLAKNIQYF,TGTGCCAGCAGCGGACCCAGTAGCCTAGCCAAAAACATTCAGTACTTC
TRBV6-1,TRBJ2-7,TRBD2,few,CASSDTSGADEQYF,TGTGCCAGCAGTGATACTAGCGGGGCCGACGAGCAGTACTTC
TRBV27,TRBJ2-7,TRBD1,medium-sized,CASSRDRGFYEQYF,TGTGCCAGCAGTAGGGACAGGGGCTTCTACGAGCAGTACTTC
TRBV28,TRBJ1-2,-,medium-sized,CASSKDTGYTF,TGTGCCAGCAGTAAGGACACGGGCTACACCTTC
TRBV19,TRBJ1-6,-,medium-sized,CASNNYNSPLHF,TGTGCCAGTAACAACTATAATTCACCCCTCCACTTT
TRBV2,TRBJ1-2,-,medium-sized,CASRVQGANYGYTF,TGTGCCAGCAGAGTACAAGGAGCTAACTATGGCTACACCTTC
TRBV2,TRBJ2-5,TRBD2,many,CASSEPGGLEQETQYF,TGTGCCAGCAGTGAACCCGGGGGACTAGAGCAAGAGACCCAGTACTTC
TRBV24-1,TRBJ2-1,-,-,CATRGVYNEQFF,TGTGCCACCAGAGGGGTGTACAATGAGCAGTTCTTC
TRBV15,TRBJ2-5,-,few,CATSTPRGRGETQYF,TGTGCCACCAGCACGCCAAGGGGGCGGGGGGAGACCCAGTATTTC
TRBV13,TRBJ2-1,-,many,CASSAYLGLASRSYNEQFF,TGTGCCAGCAGCGCCTACCTTGGGCTAGCCTCCCGCTCCTACAATGAGCAGTTCTTC
TRBV2,TRBJ2-1,TRBD2,-,CASSDSGGGQQFF,TGTGCCAGCAGTGATAGCGGGGGGGGACAGCAGTTCTTC
TRBV7-2,TRBJ2-7,-,medium-sized,CASSLLRAGYEQYF,TGTGCCAGCAGCTTACTTAGGGCGGGCTACGAGCAGTACTTC
TRBV5-1,TRBJ2-1,TRBD2,many,CASTSGGGSVYNEQFF,TGCGCCAGCACCTCGGGCGGGGGGTCGGTCTACAATGAGCAGTTCTTC
TRBV6-1,TRBJ1-1,-,few,CISREGNTEALF,TGTATTTCTCGGGAGGGGAACACTGAAGCTCTCTTT
TRBV12-3/TRBV12-4,TRBJ1-6,-,medium-sized,CASSPQGQTNSPLHF,TGTGCCAGCAGCCCCCAAGGACAGACTAATTCACCCCTCCACTTT
TRBV19,TRBJ2-1,TRBD2,few,CASSNFISSGEQFF,TGTGCCAGTAGTAACTTTATATCTAGCGGTGAGCAGTTCTTC
TRBV5-1,TRBJ2-1,TRBD1,many,CASTRGTGESNEQFF,TGCGCCAGCACCCGGGGGACAGGGGAGAGCAATGAGCAGTTCTTC
TRBV19,TRBJ1-1,-,many,CASSTPGGGWYTEAFF,TGTGCCAGTAGTACCCCTGGGGGGGGGTGGTACACTGAAGCTTTCTTT
TRBV9,TRBJ2-6,-,-,CASSELVANVLTF,TGTGCCAGCAGCGAGCTTGTGGCCAACGTCCTGACTTTT
TRBV11-2,TRBJ1-1,-,many,CASSLMSASGRTEAFF,TGTGCCAGCAGCTTAATGTCGGCCTCTGGGCGGACTGAAGCTTTCTTT
TRBV13,TRBJ2-5,-,many,CASSPGAVETQYF,TGTGCCAGCAGCCCAGGGGCCGTGGAGACCCAGTACTTC
TRBV9,TRBJ2-1,-,many,CASSAGAGYNEQFF,TGTGCCAGCAGCGCGGGGGCAGGGTACAATGAGCAGTTCTTC
TRBV20-1,TRBJ2-3,TRBD2,many,CSAPTSGTDTQYF,TGCAGTGCCCCCACTAGCGGGACAGATACGCAGTATTTT
TRBV13,TRBJ2-1,-,many,CASRPGTGNEQFF,TGTGCCAGCAGGCCCGGGACTGGCAATGAGCAGTTCTTC
TRBV14,TRBJ2-7,TRBD1,-,CASSQDQGQGIGEQYF,TGTGCCAGCAGCCAAGATCAGGGACAGGGGATTGGCGAGCAGTACTTC
TRBV30,TRBJ2-1,-,many,CAWSVRGRARSYNEQFF,TGTGCCTGGAGTGTGAGAGGGCGGGCGCGCTCCTACAATGAGCAGTTCTTC
TRBV7-2,TRBJ2-7,TRBD1,medium-sized,CASSLVGQGLYEQYF,TGTGCCAGCAGCTTAGTTGGACAGGGACTCTACGAGCAGTACTTC
TRBV6-1,TRBJ2-3,TRBD1,-,CASSADRLTDTQYF,TGTGCCAGCAGTGCGGACAGGTTAACAGATACGCAGTATTTT
TRBV15,TRBJ2-5,-,few,CSTSSDPLGETQYF,TGTTCCACCAGCAGTGATCCACTCGGGGAGACCCAGTACTTC
TRBV4-1,TRBJ1-6,TRBD1,many,CASSQDPITGGASPLHF,TGCGCCAGCAGCCAAGACCCGATAACAGGGGGCGCCTCACCCCTCCACTTT
TRBV20-1,TRBJ1-1,-,few,CSASVVTEAFF,TGCAGTGCTAGCGTTGTCACTGAAGCTTTCTTT
TRBV28,TRBJ1-6,-,medium-sized,CASSFRDRPLHF,TGTGCCAGCAGTTTCAGGGACCGTCCCCTCCACTTT
TRBV28,TRBJ2-1,TRBD2,medium-sized,CASSTRVAGGPGNEQFF,TGTGCCAGCAGTACACGCGTAGCGGGAGGGCCAGGCAATGAGCAGTTCTTC